The 31 T cell receptor beta chains listed next were all sequenced from one sample in a study of control samples from healthy donors and cancer patients. Measured with immunoSEQ multiplex PCR; TCRdb has only the in-frame clones, and not every one. The sample includes some 220,000 clones, roughly 94% of them seen just once. Sequenced sample: blood. The receptor set was obtained from a man over 45 in good health.

V is TRBV11-2 and J is TRBJ2-7, with D possibly TRBD2 on 7 matching bases. Germline V gene lookup returns CDR1 SGHAT and CDR2 FQNNGV. V shed 1 base and J shed 0 bases, with 19 bases lying between them. The CDR3 spans 18 residues. As DNA, the CDR3 is TGTGCCAGCAGCTTAGTTCCGGGGGGCGGAGGGAGCTCCTACGAGCAGTACTTC. Encoded protein: CASSLVPGGGGSSYEQYF. The entire variable domain, with the rest obtained from reference TRBV11-2 and TRBJ2-7, is as follows: EAGVAQSPRYKIIEKRQSVAFWCNPISGHATLYWYQQILGQGPKLLIQFQNNGVVDDSQLPKDRFSAERLKGVDSTLKIQPAKLEDSAVYLCASSLVPGGGGSSYEQYFGPGTRLTVT.

V usage is TRBV10-2 and J usage is TRBJ1-1, with D hard to call. CDR3 length: 13 amino acids. Per germline, CDR1 WSHSY and CDR2 SAAADI. V lost 4 bases and J 2 bases, leaving 8 bases between the germline ends. CDR3 sequence reads: CASSALSNTEAFF. The CDR3 region has the DNA TGCGCCAGCAGTGCTTTGTCCAACACTGAAGCTTTCTTT.

The chain employs TRBV7-9 and TRBJ1-5; D gene uncertain. The V gene's germline CDR1 is SEHNR and CDR2 FQNEAQ (reference sequence). Trimming pared 1 base from V and 2 bases from J, leaving 9 bases between. This CDR3 is 15 amino acids long. CDR3 sequence: CASSLGLSGNQPQHF. The DNA for the CDR3 is TGTGCCAGCAGCTTAGGACTCAGCGGCAATCAGCCCCAGCATTTT.

This CDR3 reads CASSFQGGGQPQHF. The CDR3 DNA reads as TGTGCCAGCAGCTTCCAGGGGGGTGGGCAGCCCCAGCATTTT. V and J are TRBV7-2 and TRBJ1-5, with TRBD1 identical over 7 bases. CDR1 is SGHTA and CDR2 is FQGNSA in the germline V gene. V was clipped by 3 bases and J by 7 bases; unmatched bases: 6. The CDR3 runs to 14 residues.

The rearrangement uses TRBV19 and TRBJ1-5, with D perhaps matching TRBD1 (6 bases). The CDR3 loop spans 16 amino acids. V lost 1 base, J lost 6 bases, and 16 bases lay in between. Germline lookup yields CDR1 LNHDA and CDR2 SQIVND (reference sequence). CDR3 amino acids: CASSIVHGTQFQPQHF. CDR3 sequence (DNA): TGTGCCAGTAGTATAGTCCACGGGACACAATTTCAGCCCCAGCATTTT.

V and J are TRBV27 and TRBJ2-1; the match to TRBD2 covers 8 bases. This CDR3 has 15 amino acids. Per the germline V gene, CDR1 is MNHEY and CDR2 is SMNVEV (reference sequence). J was trimmed by 1 base and V by 10 bases; bases with no gene match: 9. The CDR3 is CATRQAGASYNEQFF. Written as DNA, the CDR3 is TGTGCCACCAGACAAGCGGGGGCTTCCTACAATGAGCAGTTCTTC.

V usage is TRBV28 and J usage is TRBJ2-5; 9 bases align to TRBD2. The CDR3 extends over 15 amino acids. CDR1 MDHEN and CDR2 SYDVKM come from the germline V gene. V was clipped by 3 bases and J by 2 bases; unmatched bases: 4. The CDR3 reads CASSFKRGAQETQYF. The CDR3 DNA follows: TGTGCCAGCAGTTTTAAGCGGGGGGCGCAAGAGACCCAGTACTTC.

The J gene is TRBJ2-5, the V gene TRBV7-9, with TRBD2 matching 12 bases. Per the germline V gene, CDR1 is SEHNR and CDR2 is FQNEAQ (reference sequence). The CDR3 length is 14 residues. Trimming removed 9 bases from V and 1 base from J; junction bases left unmatched: 3. The CDR3 loop reads CARSTSGGQETQYF. CDR3 DNA: TGTGCCAGGTCGACTAGCGGGGGCCAAGAGACCCAGTACTTC. The variable domain in full, completed from reference TRBV7-9 and TRBJ2-5, reads DTGVSQNPRHKITKRGQNVTFRCDPISEHNRLYWYRQTLGQGPEFLTYFQNEAQLEKSRLLSDRFSAERPKGSFSTLEIQRTEQGDSAMYLCARSTSGGQETQYFGPGTRLLVL.

V usage is TRBV5-1 and J usage is TRBJ2-3, with TRBD2 matching over 11 bases. The length of the CDR3 is 16 residues. From germline, CDR1 is SGHRS and CDR2 YFSETQ. V dropped 3 bases and J dropped 2; count of bases not matched to a gene: 5. The CDR3 sequence: CASSSSTSGVTDTQYF. The CDR3 nucleotides are TGCGCCAGCAGCTCTTCGACTAGCGGGGTCACAGATACGCAGTATTTT.

The V and J genes are TRBV19 and TRBJ1-2; TRBD1 might be the D (5 bases). With 3 bases removed from V and 1 base from J, the gap between germline ends came to 12 bases. The CDR3 spans 15 residues. Germline CDR1 is LNHDA and CDR2 is SQIVND (reference sequence). The CDR3 bases are TGTGCCAGTAGTATGGGGCAGGGCCTTAACTATGGCTACACCTTC. Translating it yields CASSMGQGLNYGYTF.

The table lists this clone with a few counts. The chain combines TRBV3-1 (or the pseudogene TRBV3-2) with TRBJ2-1; no reliable D call. Germline V gene sequence: CDR1 LGHDT, CDR2 YNNKEL (reference sequence). This CDR3 has 12 amino acids. The V end lost 1 base, the J end lost 10 bases, and 8 bases lay between the germline ends. The CDR3 DNA is TGTGCCAGCAGCCAAGCTATAGGGGAGCAGTTCTTC. Residues: CASSQAIGEQFF.

This chain joins TRBV14 and TRBJ2-7; tentatively, D is TRBD1 or TRBD2 (5 bases each). The CDR3 contains 13 residues. Trimming took off 4 bases at V and 2 bases at J, with 9 bases between the two ends. CDR1 and CDR2 (germline): SGHDN, FVKESK. CDR3 coding DNA: TGTGCCAGCAGCCCCGGGGCCCCCTACGAGCAGTACTTC. It translates to CASSPGAPYEQYF.

The sample holds a few counts of this clone. V usage is TRBV28 and J usage is TRBJ2-3; TRBD1 matches 8 bases. This CDR3 comprises 17 residues. The V gene end was trimmed by 2 bases and the J gene end by 6 bases; junction bases not matched to a gene: 13. The germline CDR1 and CDR2 sequences are MDHEN and SYDVKM. The CDR3 nucleotides read TGTGCCAGCAGTTTAGTTAAGACAGGGGATATTTCGGATACGCAGTATTTT. It codes for CASSLVKTGDISDTQYF. The variable domain in full, completed from reference TRBV28 and TRBJ2-3, reads DVKVTQSSRYLVKRTGEKVFLECVQDMDHENMFWYRQDPGLGLRLIYFSYDVKMKEKGDIPEGYSVSREKKERFSLILESASTNQTSMYLCASSLVKTGDISDTQYFGPGTRLTVL.

The chain combines TRBV4-2 with TRBJ1-2; D is possibly TRBD1 (5 bases). The CDR3 loop spans 16 amino acids. The germline CDR1 and CDR2 sequences are LGHNA and YNFKEQ. Trimming shortened V by 1 base and J by 8 bases, and 20 bases separated the two germline ends. The CDR3 is CASSQVGTGMREGYTF. The CDR3 DNA follows: TGTGCCAGCAGCCAAGTGGGGACGGGGATGCGAGAAGGCTACACCTTC.

Note on this clone: The sample has other DNA sequences that encode this CDR3 too. The chain couples TRBV28 to TRBJ2-5; TRBD2 agrees at 9 bases. With V trimmed by 5 bases and J by 7 bases, 8 bases remained unmatched. In germline, CDR1 is MDHEN, CDR2 SYDVKM. This CDR3 is built from 14 residues. The CDR3 nucleotides are TGTGCCAGCAGTATAGCGGGGGCGGGTGGGACCCAGTACTTC. It translates to CASSIAGAGGTQYF.

The rearrangement uses TRBV4-1 and TRBJ1-4; D is unclear. The germline V gene has CDR1 MGHRA and CDR2 YSYEKL. The CDR3 contains 15 residues. Trimming took 1 base from V and 2 from J, leaving 8 bases between them. CDR3 coding DNA: TGCGCCAGCAGCCAAGGCAGGACCACTAATGAAAAACTGTTTTTT. Protein: CASSQGRTTNEKLFF.

This rearrangement joins TRBV11-2 to TRBJ2-5; 7 bases align to TRBD1. The trim removed 0 bases at V and 1 base at J, leaving 5 bases unmatched. Germline CDR1 SGHAT, CDR2 FQNNGV. The CDR3 extends over 16 amino acids. For the CDR3, the DNA is TGTGCCAGCAGCTTAGAAGGGACAGTGTTCCAAGAGACCCAGTACTTC. Protein: CASSLEGTVFQETQYF.

V is TRBV7-6 and J is TRBJ2-5; a weak D match, TRBD2 (6 bases). Germline CDR1 reads SGHVS; CDR2 reads FNYEAQ. Trimming shortened V by 5 bases and J by 5 bases, and 12 bases separated the two germline ends. The CDR3 length is 13 residues. CDR3 sequence (DNA): TGTGCCAGCAGCCCGGGACTCGGGGAGACCCAGTACTTC. Amino acids: CASSPGLGETQYF.

The chain joins TRBV6-1 to TRBJ1-2, with D unclear. The CDR3 extends over 15 amino acids. The V and J ends lost 3 bases and 5 bases respectively, with 16 bases between them. The germline V gene has CDR1 MNHNS and CDR2 SASEGT. CDR3 in amino acids: CASSDGPLDIYGYTF. The CDR3 DNA reads TGTGCCAGCAGTGATGGCCCCCTCGATATATATGGCTACACCTTC.

This sequence joins TRBV9 and TRBJ2-1, with unresolved D. The germline V and J ends were trimmed by 3 bases and 0 bases, with 10 bases remaining between them. Germline lookup yields CDR1 SGDLS and CDR2 YYNGEE. The CDR3 is 15 amino acids. The CDR3, as DNA: TGTGCCAGCAGCGCTCGCTTAGACTCCTACAATGAGCAGTTCTTC. It yields the protein CASSARLDSYNEQFF.

The V gene is TRBV19, the J gene TRBJ2-1; D gene unclear. The V end was cut by 9 bases, the J end by 0 bases, with 12 bases between. The CDR3 is 14 amino acids. In germline, CDR1 is LNHDA, CDR2 SQIVND (reference sequence). The CDR3 loop reads CASKKGSSYNEQFF. Written as DNA, the CDR3 is TGTGCCAGCAAAAAAGGTAGCTCCTACAATGAGCAGTTCTTC.

This chain uses TRBV5-1 with TRBJ2-1, with 8 nucleotides matching TRBD1. J lost 7 bases, V lost 4 bases, and 4 bases had no gene match. Per germline, CDR1 SGHRS and CDR2 YFSETQ. The CDR3 has 13 residues. CDR3 sequence: CASSPDRANEQFF. CDR3 nucleotide sequence: TGCGCCAGCAGCCCGGACAGGGCAAATGAGCAGTTCTTC.

The chain combines TRBV4-1 with TRBJ1-1; D is undetermined. The V end lost 0 bases, the J end lost 6 bases, and 11 bases lay between the germline ends. The CDR3 consists of 14 residues. Germline CDR1 reads MGHRA; CDR2 reads YSYEKL. The CDR3 is CASSQEFGRPEAFF. Here the CDR3 DNA reads TGCGCCAGCAGCCAAGAATTCGGAAGGCCTGAAGCTTTCTTT.

The V gene is TRBV13, the J gene TRBJ2-3; TRBD2 matches at 11 bases. Trimming took 5 bases from V and 6 from J; bases not matched to a gene: 7. CDR3 size: 15 residues. Germline V gene lookup returns CDR1 PRHDT and CDR2 FYEKMQ (reference sequence). In DNA, the CDR3 is TGTGCCAGCAGCGCGGGACTAGCGGTGGGGGATACGCAGTATTTT. It specifies CASSAGLAVGDTQYF. The full variable domain, with the rest looked up from reference TRBV13 and TRBJ2-3, is AAGVIQSPRHLIKEKRETATLKCYPIPRHDTVYWYQQGPGQDPQFLISFYEKMQSDKGSIPDRFSAQQFSDYHSELNMSSLELGDSALYFCASSAGLAVGDTQYFGPGTRLTVL.

The CDR3, as DNA: TGTGCCTGGAGTCGGGGGAGCTCCTACAATGAGCAGTTCTTC. As protein: CAWSRGSSYNEQFF. The chain couples TRBV30 to TRBJ2-1; the D gene is possibly TRBD2 (6 bases). CDR1 is GTSNPN and CDR2 is SVGIG in the germline V gene (reference sequence). V was trimmed by 2 bases and J by 0 bases, leaving 8 bases between them. This CDR3 contains 14 residues.

The chain combines TRBV4-1 with TRBJ1-1; D gene unclear. Germline V CDR1 and CDR2: MGHRA, YSYEKL. CDR3 length: 15 amino acids. V dropped 4 bases and J dropped 0 bases, with 12 bases sitting between them. DNA of the CDR3: TGCGCCAGCAGCCGACGACTACTTTTGAACACTGAAGCTTTCTTT. Its translation is CASSRRLLLNTEAFF.

V is TRBV10-2 and J is TRBJ2-2; 8 nucleotides agree with TRBD2. The ends lost 10 bases at V and 8 bases at J; junction bases unmatched: 9. Germline V gene data show CDR1 as WSHSY and CDR2 as SAAADI. The CDR3 sequence is 13 residues long. The chain's CDR3 is CATSGGGGGELFF. CDR3 DNA sequence: TGCGCCACCTCGGGGGGGGGCGGGGGGGAGCTGTTTTTT.

This chain links TRBV18 with TRBJ2-5; 8 bases fit TRBD2. There are 14 residues in the CDR3. Unmatched junction bases numbered 6, after V lost 4 bases and J lost 5 bases. CDR1 is KGHSH, CDR2 LQKENI, per germline. CDR3 protein: CASSLVAGPETQYF. CDR3 nucleotide sequence: TGTGCCAGCTCACTTGTAGCGGGGCCCGAGACCCAGTACTTC.

The chain uses TRBV10-3 and TRBJ2-7; D is possibly TRBD1 (6 bases). CDR1 ENHRY and CDR2 SYGVKD come from the germline V gene. The CDR3 runs to 15 residues. V lost 0 bases and J 3 bases, leaving 12 bases between the germline ends. DNA of the CDR3: TGTGCCATCAGTGAGTCGACGGGACACGGCTACGAGCAGTACGTC. Protein: CAISESTGHGYEQYV.

The chain combines TRBV6-5 with TRBJ1-2, with 9 positions matching TRBD1. The length of the CDR3 is 15 residues. The V gene end was trimmed by 5 bases and the J gene end by 2 bases; junction bases not matched to a gene: 6. Germline assignment: CDR1 MNHEY and CDR2 SVGAGI. In nucleotides, the CDR3 is TGTGCCAGCAGTACCCCACAGGGGGCGAACTATGGCTACACCTTC. Protein: CASSTPQGANYGYTF.

The chain combines TRBV27 with TRBJ2-5, with TRBD2 matching 7 bases. The J segment lost 2 bases and the V segment lost 2 bases, leaving 2 bases of the junction unmatched. The CDR3 contains 14 residues. Per the germline V gene, CDR1 is MNHEY and CDR2 is SMNVEV (reference sequence). The chain's CDR3 is CASSLRRGQETQYF. CDR3 DNA: TGTGCCAGCAGTTTAAGGCGGGGGCAAGAGACCCAGTACTTC.